Listed below are T cell receptor beta chains from one sample, sequenced in a study of cytomegalovirus exposure and HLA in healthy donors. Produced via immunoSEQ multiplex PCR; TCRdb's table is partial and in-frame only. The profile shows about 110,000 clones, 69% of them singletons. Sequencing was done on a sample of PBMCs. The receptors here all came from a man younger than 45 in good health and CMV-seronegative. Each CDR3 is given with its conserved first and last residue. Fields, in order: J gene, clone size, V gene, CDR3 protein. Expanded clones get a size class; other rows say once, few or many, or leave the size out.

J: TRBJ1-6
size: NA
V: TRBV25-1
CDR3: CASSVGGSHSPLHF

J: TRBJ2-3
size: few
V: TRBV7-9
CDR3: CASSSRRGSSWADTQYF

J: TRBJ2-1
size: NA
V: TRBV29-1
CDR3: CSVTGTNNEQFF

J: NA
size: NA
V: TRBV28
CDR3: CELSEQYF

J: TRBJ1-2
size: NA
V: TRBV28
CDR3: CASSLPPRREQYYGYTF

J: TRBJ2-2
size: NA
V: TRBV4-1
CDR3: CASSLIRGGWNTGELFF

J: TRBJ2-2
size: NA
V: TRBV4-1
CDR3: CASSRPSGRPTGELFF

J: TRBJ2-2
size: few
V: TRBV6-6
CDR3: CASSYLATTGELFF

J: TRBJ2-7
size: NA
V: TRBV7-9
CDR3: CASSPAGPEQYF

J: TRBJ2-1
size: NA
V: TRBV29-1
CDR3: CSAPRSLYNEQFF

J: TRBJ1-3
size: NA
V: TRBV29-1
CDR3: CSVPLGDTIYF

J: TRBJ1-2
size: NA
V: TRBV27
CDR3: CASSWTGSPNYGYTF

J: TRBJ1-1
size: NA
V: TRBV7-2
CDR3: CASSFNLNTEAFF

J: TRBJ2-7
size: NA
V: TRBV6-5
CDR3: CASSSQGPFYEQYF

J: TRBJ2-7
size: NA
V: TRBV19
CDR3: CASTPDSSYEQYF

J: TRBJ1-5
size: NA
V: TRBV2
CDR3: CASSVGAQPQHF

J: TRBJ2-7
size: NA
V: TRBV4-2
CDR3: CASSSAGGVGYEQYF

J: TRBJ2-3
size: NA
V: TRBV5-1
CDR3: CASSLSGSADTQYF

J: TRBJ2-7
size: NA
V: TRBV29-1
CDR3: CSVHQRPGPSGNYEQYF

J: TRBJ1-1
size: few
V: TRBV19
CDR3: CASRDRGLGDTEAFF

J: TRBJ2-3
size: NA
V: TRBV30
CDR3: CAWSVPRPLSDTQYF

J: TRBJ1-4
size: NA
V: TRBV6-1
CDR3: CASTMGPTNEKLFF

J: TRBJ2-1
size: NA
V: TRBV9
CDR3: CASSAQLAGAYNEQFF

J: TRBJ1-3
size: NA
V: TRBV5-8
CDR3: CASSSGGVYGNTIYF

J: TRBJ2-1
size: NA
V: TRBV6-5
CDR3: CASRITTNEQFF

J: TRBJ2-1
size: NA
V: TRBV5-4
CDR3: CASSLKLAGADEQFF

J: TRBJ1-1
size: once
V: TRBV19
CDR3: CASRHLTGNTEAFF

J: TRBJ1-1
size: NA
V: TRBV28
CDR3: CASSLGQDNTEAFF

J: TRBJ1-1
size: NA
V: TRBV7-2
CDR3: CASSQGVPEAFF

J: TRBJ2-3
size: NA
V: TRBV7-2
CDR3: CASSLNGGTDTQYF

J: TRBJ1-1
size: few
V: TRBV2
CDR3: CASSPPRQGAEAFF

J: TRBJ1-3
size: NA
V: TRBV9
CDR3: CASSVAESTIYF

J: TRBJ2-7
size: NA
V: TRBV30
CDR3: CAWRESRVRNEQYF

J: TRBJ1-1
size: NA
V: TRBV7-3
CDR3: CASSMGGTMETEAFF

J: TRBJ1-2
size: few
V: TRBV7-2
CDR3: CASRKGGTGVNYGYTF

J: TRBJ2-1
size: few
V: TRBV9
CDR3: CASSTLRGNEQFF

J: TRBJ2-3
size: few
V: TRBV5-4
CDR3: CASSPPSGSTDTQYF

J: TRBJ1-2
size: NA
V: TRBV29-1
CDR3: CSAGASSGGYTF

J: TRBJ2-7
size: NA
V: TRBV11-3
CDR3: CASSLEQGPRLLYEQYF

J: TRBJ2-7
size: NA
V: TRBV19
CDR3: CASSRFGQGGSYEQYF

J: TRBJ1-2
size: NA
V: TRBV5-6
CDR3: CASSLVETYSIGYTF